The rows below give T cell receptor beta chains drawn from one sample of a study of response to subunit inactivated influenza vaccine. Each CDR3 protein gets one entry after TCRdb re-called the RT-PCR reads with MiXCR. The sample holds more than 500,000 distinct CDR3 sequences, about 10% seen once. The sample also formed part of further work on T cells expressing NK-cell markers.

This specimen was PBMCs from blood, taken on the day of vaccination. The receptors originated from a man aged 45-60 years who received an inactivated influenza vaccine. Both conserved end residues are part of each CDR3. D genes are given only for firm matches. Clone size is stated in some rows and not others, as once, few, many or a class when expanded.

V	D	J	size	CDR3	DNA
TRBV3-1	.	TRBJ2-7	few	CASSHAGGGYEQYF	TGTGCCAGCAGCCACGCAGGGGGAGGTTACGAGCAGTACTTC
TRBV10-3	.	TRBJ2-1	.	CAIRSPRGEHEQFF	TGTGCCATCCGGAGCCCCAGGGGAGAGCATGAGCAGTTCTTC
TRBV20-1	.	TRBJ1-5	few	CSALEQRVYSNQPQHF	TGCAGTGCTCTCGAACAGAGAGTTTATAGCAATCAGCCCCAGCATTTT
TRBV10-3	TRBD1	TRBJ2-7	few	CAISTPGQGAHEQYF	TGTGCCATCAGTACCCCGGGACAGGGGGCCCACGAGCAGTACTTC
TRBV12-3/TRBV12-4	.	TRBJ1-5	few	CASSLAQAGWNPQPQHF	TGTGCCAGCAGTTTAGCGCAGGCAGGCTGGAACCCTCAGCCCCAGCATTTT
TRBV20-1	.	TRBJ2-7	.	CSASPGRSEQYF	TGCAGTGCTAGCCCGGGGAGAAGCGAGCAGTACTTC
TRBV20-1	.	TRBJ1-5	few	CSAGRREQPQHF	TGCAGTGCTGGACGCAGGGAGCAGCCCCAGCATTTT
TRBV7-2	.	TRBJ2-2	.	CASSSAGQLTGELFF	TGTGCCAGCAGCTCCGCTGGACAGCTCACCGGGGAGCTGTTTTTT
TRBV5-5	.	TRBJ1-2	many	CASSRDYGYTF	TGTGCCAGCAGCCGGGACTATGGCTACACCTTC
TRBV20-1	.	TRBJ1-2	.	CSAMDPPLYTF	TGCAGTGCTATGGACCCCCCCCTCTACACCTTC
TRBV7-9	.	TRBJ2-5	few	CASSLTPGEETQYF	TGTGCCAGCAGCTTAACACCAGGGGAAGAGACCCAGTACTTC
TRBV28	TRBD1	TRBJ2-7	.	CASRGAGTEYYEQYF	TGTGCCAGCAGAGGTGCCGGGACAGAGTACTACGAGCAGTACTTC
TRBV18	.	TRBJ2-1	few	CASSPPMDSKNEQFF	TGTGCCAGCTCACCACCGATGGACTCAAAAAATGAGCAGTTCTTC
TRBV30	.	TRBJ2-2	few	CAWSVGRVQNTGELFF	TGTGCCTGGAGTGTGGGTCGGGTCCAGAACACCGGGGAGCTGTTTTTT
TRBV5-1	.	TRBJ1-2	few	CASSPRVNYGYTF	TGCGCCAGCAGCCCTCGAGTTAACTATGGCTACACCTTC
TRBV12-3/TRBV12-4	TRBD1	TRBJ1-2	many	CASQGAGYGYTF	TGTGCCAGCCAGGGGGCAGGATATGGCTACACCTTC
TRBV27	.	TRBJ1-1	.	CASSSREDSEAFF	TGTGCCAGCAGTTCTCGCGAGGACAGTGAAGCTTTCTTT
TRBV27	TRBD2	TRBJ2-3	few	CASSSSTSGAGDTQYF	TGTGCCAGCAGTTCCTCCACTAGCGGGGCGGGAGATACGCAGTATTTT
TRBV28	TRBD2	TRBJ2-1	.	CASSSPGGPVQFF	TGTGCCAGCAGTTCTCCGGGAGGGCCGGTTCAGTTCTTC
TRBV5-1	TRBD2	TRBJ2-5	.	CASSVALAGREQETQYF	TGCGCCAGCAGCGTGGCCTTAGCGGGGAGAGAACAAGAGACCCAGTACTTC
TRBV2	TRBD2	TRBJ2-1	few	CASSVTSLTISSYNEQFF	TGTGCCAGCAGTGTGACTAGCCTGACTATTAGCTCCTACAATGAGCAGTTCTTC
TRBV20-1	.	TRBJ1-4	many	CSARGWGDEKLFF	TGCAGTGCTAGAGGTTGGGGAGATGAAAAACTGTTTTTT
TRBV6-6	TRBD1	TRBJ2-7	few	CASSRDRYYEQYF	TGTGCCAGCAGCCGGGACAGATACTACGAGCAGTACTTC
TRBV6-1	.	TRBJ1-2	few	CASSEYGRLFNYGYTF	TGTGCCAGCAGTGAATATGGTCGACTTTTCAACTATGGCTACACCTTC
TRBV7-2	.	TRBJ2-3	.	CASSLRLPTQYF	TGTGCCAGCAGCTTAAGGCTTCCTACGCAGTATTTT
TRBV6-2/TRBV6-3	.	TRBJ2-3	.	CASRKVILQGGTDTQYF	TGTGCCAGCAGAAAAGTTATCCTTCAGGGAGGCACAGATACGCAGTATTTT
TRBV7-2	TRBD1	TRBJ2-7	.	CASSLVVGTDYEQYF	TGTGCCAGCAGCTTAGTTGTGGGGACAGACTACGAGCAGTACTTC
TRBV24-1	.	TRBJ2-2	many	CATDTPNTGELFF	TGTGCCACCGACACCCCGAACACCGGGGAGCTGTTTTTT
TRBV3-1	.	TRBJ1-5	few	CASSQAIEKLPQHF	TGTGCCAGCAGCCAAGCCATCGAAAAGTTGCCCCAGCATTTT
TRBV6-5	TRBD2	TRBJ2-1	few	CASSSRTSREQFF	TGTGCCAGCAGTTCCAGGACTAGTCGTGAGCAGTTCTTC
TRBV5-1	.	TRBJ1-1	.	CASSLPGVGSEAFF	TGCGCCAGCAGCTTGCCGGGTGTGGGCTCTGAAGCTTTCTTT
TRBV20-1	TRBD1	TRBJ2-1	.	CSARSPGGQVHNEQFF	TGCAGTGCTAGGAGTCCCGGGGGACAGGTCCACAATGAGCAGTTCTTC
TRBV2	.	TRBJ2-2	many	CASRDGLNTGELFF	TGTGCCAGCCGGGACGGATTGAACACCGGGGAGCTGTTTTTT
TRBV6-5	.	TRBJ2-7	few	CASSYSISLTSQYEQYF	TGTGCCAGCAGTTACTCTATAAGCCTGACTAGTCAGTACGAGCAGTACTTC
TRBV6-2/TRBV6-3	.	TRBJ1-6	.	CASRAGTDNSPLHF	TGTGCCAGCAGGGCCGGGACGGACAATTCACCCCTCCACTTT
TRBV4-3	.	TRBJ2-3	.	CASSPEQSTDTQYF	TGCGCCAGCAGCCCGGAGCAGAGCACAGATACGCAGTATTTT
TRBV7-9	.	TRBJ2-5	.	CASRKGGDPLAQYF	TGTGCCAGCAGAAAAGGGGGAGACCCGTTGGCCCAGTACTTC
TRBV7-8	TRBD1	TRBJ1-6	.	CASSLGGGQDNSPLHF	TGTGCCAGCAGCTTAGGCGGGGGACAGGACAATTCACCCCTCCACTTT
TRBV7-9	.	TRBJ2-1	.	CASSLALFGHYNEQFF	TGTGCCAGCAGCTTAGCGCTTTTTGGGCACTACAATGAGCAGTTCTTC
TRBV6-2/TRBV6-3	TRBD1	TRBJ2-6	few	CASSVLTITGGLSGANVLTF	TGTGCCAGCAGCGTCCTAACCATTACAGGGGGCTTAAGTGGGGCCAACGTCCTGACTTTC
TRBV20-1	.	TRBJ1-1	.	CSAKSGTRINTEAFF	TGCAGTGCGAAATCCGGGACGCGGATTAACACTGAAGCTTTCTTT
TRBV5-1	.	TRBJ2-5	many	CASSRTQETQYF	TGTGCCAGCAGCCGGACCCAAGAGACCCAGTACTTC
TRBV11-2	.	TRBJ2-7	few	CASSFEDGPRLYEQYF	TGTGCCAGCAGCTTCGAAGACGGGCCCCGCCTTTACGAGCAGTACTTC
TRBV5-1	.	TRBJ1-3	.	CASSLSESGNTIYF	TGCGCCAGCAGCTTAAGTGAATCTGGAAACACCATATATTTT
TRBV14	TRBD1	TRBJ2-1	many	CASSRGQGANNEQFF	TGTGCCAGCAGCCGGGGACAGGGGGCCAACAATGAGCAGTTCTTC
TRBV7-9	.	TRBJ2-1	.	CASSLVWQGRNNEQFF	TGTGCCAGCAGCTTAGTTTGGCAGGGAAGGAACAATGAGCAGTTCTTC
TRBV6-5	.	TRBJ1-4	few	CASSYSPRQKLFF	TGTGCCAGCAGTTACTCCCCTCGGCAAAAACTGTTTTTT
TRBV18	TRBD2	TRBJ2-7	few	CASSPPGLAGEGTYEQYF	TGTGCCAGCTCACCACCCGGACTAGCGGGAGAGGGTACCTACGAGCAGTACTTC
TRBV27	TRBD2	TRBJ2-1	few	CASSISGTSGYNEQFF	TGTGCCAGCAGCATTTCCGGGACTAGCGGCTACAATGAGCAGTTCTTC
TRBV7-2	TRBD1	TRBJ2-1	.	CASSWKTGVGYNEQFF	TGTGCCAGCAGCTGGAAGACAGGGGTGGGTTACAATGAGCAGTTCTTC
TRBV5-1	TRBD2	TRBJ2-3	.	CASSLEGGRGDTQYF	TGCGCCAGCAGCTTGGAGGGCGGGAGAGGAGATACGCAGTATTTT
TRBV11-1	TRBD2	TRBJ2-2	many	CASSSPATSGHETGELFF	TGTGCCAGCAGCTCCCCCGCGACTAGCGGTCATGAAACCGGGGAGCTGTTTTTT
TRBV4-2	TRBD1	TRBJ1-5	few	CASSQEVTGNGQPQHF	TGTGCCAGCAGCCAAGAAGTGACAGGGAACGGGCAGCCCCAGCATTTT
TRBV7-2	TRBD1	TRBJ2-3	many	CASRRDRVVDTQYF	TGTGCCAGCAGACGGGACAGGGTCGTAGATACGCAGTATTTT